This TCR beta chain derives from a study of blood T cell repertoires in COVID-19. Study-level information: The United States, Italy and Spain supplied acute and convalescent COVID-19 samples. From T cells, B-cell-depleted T cells, or PBMCs came the material, which was cDNA or gDNA.

The V gene's germline CDR1 is SGHAT and CDR2 FQNNGV. This CDR3 has 15 amino acids. Between the trimmed V and J ends, which lost 5 bases and 0 bases, there was a span of 11 bases. In the authors' methods: Reference gene primers were amplified, and this amplification served to estimate nucleated cell counts. Here immunoSEQ multiplex PCR was the method, and the copy in TCRdb shows in-frame clones only, minus some. Clonal size and the V and J genes are those of that table, whereas D and trimming came from the DNA. The sample has approximately 150,000 clones, roughly 87% seen once. The clonotype was recovered from a woman aged 45-59 years with acute or convalescent COVID-19. The sample was peripheral blood. This sequence joins TRBV11-2 and TRBJ2-1; tentatively, D is TRBD2 (5 bases). Here the CDR3 DNA reads TGTGCCAGCAGCCGAGCGGATTACTCCTACAATGAGCAGTTCTTC. The encoded protein is CASSRADYSYNEQFF.